The T cell receptor (beta chain) described here comes from a study of blood T cell repertoires in COVID-19. Clones were sequenced by immunoSEQ multiplex PCR, and TCRdb holds only the in-frame ones, with some missing. Seen here are over 400,000 clones, 80% to 90% observed once, and the top ten hold about 3.2%. Germline V gene lookup returns CDR1 SGDLS and CDR2 YYNGEE. V shed 4 bases, J shed 3 bases, and the junction held 6 bases outside the gene matches. There are 15 residues in the CDR3. This clonotype originated in a human donor in a cohort sampled during active COVID-19. The material sequenced was peripheral blood. This chain connects TRBV9 to TRBJ2-2, with 7 bases matching TRBD1. The CDR3 nucleotides read TGTGCCAGCAGCCTACAGGGGTCGGACACCGGGGAGCTGTTTTTT. It codes for CASSLQGSDTGELFF.